A single sample gave rise to the 6 T cell receptor beta chains below, sequenced in a study of blood T cell repertoires in COVID-19. Here immunoSEQ multiplex PCR was the method, and the copy in TCRdb shows in-frame clones only, minus some. This sample yields about 180,000 clones, of which roughly 87% are seen a single time; 1.5% to 2% belongs to the top ten. Sequencing input: peripheral blood. These receptors originate from a man younger than 30 who had recovered from COVID-19.

This chain links TRBV10-3 with TRBJ1-2; no clear D gene. Germline V CDR1 and CDR2: ENHRY, SYGVKD. V was trimmed by 6 bases and J by 7 bases, leaving 12 bases between them. This CDR3 is 12 amino acids long. CDR3 loop: CAISADWAGYTF. The CDR3 DNA reads as TGTGCCATCAGCGCGGACTGGGCTGGCTACACCTTC.

The rearrangement joins TRBV7-2 to TRBJ2-5; a possible D gene is TRBD1 (5 bases). CDR1 and CDR2 (germline): SGHTA, FQGNSA. With 5 bases removed from V and 7 bases from J, the gap between germline ends came to 14 bases. CDR3 size: 13 residues. The CDR3 reads CASSQLQGATQYF. CDR3 nucleotides: TGTGCCAGCAGCCAATTGCAAGGGGCGACCCAGTACTTC.

The J gene is TRBJ1-6, the V gene TRBV27, with 7 bases matching TRBD1. CDR1 and CDR2 from the germline V gene are MNHEY and SMNVEV (reference sequence). Trimming cost V 5 bases and J 12 bases; bases outside gene matches: 19. The CDR3 is made up of 17 amino acids. Here the CDR3 DNA reads TGTGCCAGCAGTCCACCCTCTACAGGGGCGCTTTTTAGACCCCTCCACTTT. Translated, it gives CASSPPSTGALFRPLHF.

The V call is TRBV13, the J call TRBJ2-7, with 12 bases fitting TRBD2. This CDR3 is 14 amino acids long. J gave up 4 bases and V 5 bases, and 3 bases lay outside the gene matches. Germline V gives CDR1 PRHDT, CDR2 FYEKMQ (reference sequence). CDR3 in DNA: TGTGCCAGCAGCCTAGCGGGAGGGGTGTACGAGCAGTACTTC. Encoded protein: CASSLAGGVYEQYF.

The chain couples TRBV5-5 to TRBJ1-2; 8 positions agree with TRBD1. The germline CDR1 and CDR2 sequences are SGHKS and YYEKEE (reference sequence). Germline trimming cut 0 bases from V and 2 bases from J; bases unmatched to any gene: 6. The CDR3 loop spans 16 amino acids. In nucleotides, the CDR3 is TGTGCCAGCAGCTTGGCGGACAGGGCCCCCAACTATGGCTACACCTTC. It encodes CASSLADRAPNYGYTF.

V and J are TRBV7-2 and TRBJ1-3, with TRBD1 matching 9 bases. Trimming removed 5 bases from V and 0 bases from J; junction bases left unmatched: 5. Germline V lookup: CDR1 SGHTA, CDR2 FQGNSA. The length of the CDR3 is 16 residues. Here the CDR3 DNA reads TGTGCCAGCAGCCGGACAGGGGCCACCTCTGGAAACACCATATATTTT. Its protein product is CASSRTGATSGNTIYF. Drawing the rest from reference TRBV7-2 and TRBJ1-3, the complete variable domain is GAGVSQSPSNKVTEKGKDVELRCDPISGHTALYWYRQSLGQGLEFLIYFQGNSAPDKSGLPSDRFSAERTGGSVSTLTIQRTQQEDSAVYLCASSRTGATSGNTIYFGEGSWLTVV.